This is a list of T cell receptor beta chains from one sample in a study of OX40 agonist ivuxolimab in advanced cancers. The table came from immunoSEQ multiplex PCR; TCRdb's copy has only in-frame clones and leaves some out. The top ten hold about 4.8% of the sample, which has tens of thousands of clones, about 86% seen once. Specimen: CD4+ or CD8+ T cells sorted from blood, collected in a trial of the OX40 agonist ivuxolimab. These receptors came from an adult with an advanced solid tumor such as melanoma, head and neck, liver or kidney cancer. Each CDR3 is given with its conserved first and last residue. A D gene is named only where the DNA matches it firmly. A row's size may be missing; if present it is once, few, many or a size class.

V gene: TRBV9; J gene: TRBJ1-1; clone size: few; D gene: .; CDR3 protein: CASSVWGNTEAFF; CDR3 DNA: TGTGCCAGCAGCGTATGGGGAAACACTGAAGCTTTCTTT
V gene: TRBV19; J gene: TRBJ2-2; clone size: .; D gene: .; CDR3 protein: CASSIVWVSGELFF; CDR3 DNA: TGTGCCAGTAGTATAGTTTGGGTTTCCGGGGAGCTGTTTTTT
V gene: TRBV28; J gene: TRBJ1-1; clone size: .; D gene: TRBD1; CDR3 protein: CASSSGQGAWNTEAFF; CDR3 DNA: TGTGCCAGCAGTAGCGGACAGGGGGCGTGGAACACTGAAGCTTTCTTT
V gene: TRBV5-1; J gene: TRBJ2-3; clone size: .; D gene: .; CDR3 protein: CASSLVPDADTQYF; CDR3 DNA: TGCGCCAGCAGCTTGGTGCCAGACGCAGATACGCAGTATTTT
V gene: TRBV18; J gene: TRBJ2-1; clone size: .; D gene: TRBD2; CDR3 protein: CASSPRSGGVDEQFF; CDR3 DNA: TGTGCCAGCTCACCACGCAGCGGGGGGGTCGATGAGCAGTTCTTC
V gene: TRBV7-8; J gene: TRBJ2-3; clone size: few; D gene: TRBD2; CDR3 protein: CASSSRTSGFRNTQYF; CDR3 DNA: TGTGCCAGCAGCTCCCGGACTAGCGGGTTCCGAAATACGCAGTATTTT
V gene: TRBV19; J gene: TRBJ1-2; clone size: .; D gene: .; CDR3 protein: CASRDGDRVIYGYTF; CDR3 DNA: TGTGCCAGCCGAGACGGAGACAGAGTGATTTATGGCTACACCTTC
V gene: TRBV19; J gene: TRBJ2-2; clone size: few; D gene: .; CDR3 protein: CASNRGAVGELFF; CDR3 DNA: TGTGCCAGTAATCGGGGGGCAGTCGGGGAGCTGTTTTTT
V gene: TRBV20-1; J gene: TRBJ2-1; clone size: once; D gene: .; CDR3 protein: CSADGHNEQFF; CDR3 DNA: TGCAGTGCTGACGGGCACAATGAGCAGTTCTTC
V gene: TRBV18; J gene: TRBJ1-4; clone size: .; D gene: TRBD1; CDR3 protein: CASSSDRGSGEKLFF; CDR3 DNA: TGTGCCAGCTCATCTGACAGGGGATCTGGGGAAAAACTGTTTTTT
V gene: TRBV11-2; J gene: TRBJ2-5; clone size: .; D gene: .; CDR3 protein: CASSLSGGRQETQYF; CDR3 DNA: TGTGCCAGCAGCTTAAGTGGCGGACGGCAAGAGACCCAGTACTTC
V gene: TRBV25-1; J gene: TRBJ2-1; clone size: few; D gene: .; CDR3 protein: CASSDSTPGFDEQFF; CDR3 DNA: TGTGCCAGCAGTGATAGCACCCCGGGATTTGATGAGCAGTTCTTC
V gene: TRBV5-6; J gene: TRBJ1-2; clone size: .; D gene: .; CDR3 protein: CASSTPGVNYGYTF; CDR3 DNA: TGTGCCAGCAGCACCCCGGGGGTCAATTATGGCTACACCTTC
V gene: TRBV20-1; J gene: TRBJ2-1; clone size: .; D gene: .; CDR3 protein: CSARDTAGQFF; CDR3 DNA: TGCAGTGCTAGAGATACAGCGGGGCAGTTCTTC
V gene: TRBV2; J gene: TRBJ1-5; clone size: few; D gene: .; CDR3 protein: CASKEQGLRVQPQHF; CDR3 DNA: TGTGCCAGTAAAGAGCAGGGGCTCAGGGTTCAGCCCCAGCATTTT
V gene: TRBV25-1; J gene: TRBJ1-3; clone size: .; D gene: .; CDR3 protein: CASRTGNTIHF; CDR3 DNA: TGTGCCAGCCGGACTGGAAACACCATACATTTT
V gene: TRBV9; J gene: TRBJ1-6; clone size: many; D gene: .; CDR3 protein: CASSVDGGYNSPLHF; CDR3 DNA: TGTGCCAGCAGCGTAGATGGAGGCTATAATTCACCCCTCCACTTT
V gene: TRBV7-2; J gene: TRBJ1-1; clone size: .; D gene: TRBD1; CDR3 protein: CASSLGTGTEAFF; CDR3 DNA: TGTGCCAGCAGCTTGGGGACAGGGACTGAAGCTTTCTTT
V gene: TRBV5-8; J gene: TRBJ2-3; clone size: .; D gene: TRBD1; CDR3 protein: CATRHQGQGTDTQYF; CDR3 DNA: TGTGCCACCCGGCACCAAGGACAGGGCACAGATACGCAGTATTTT
V gene: TRBV6-6; J gene: TRBJ2-5; clone size: .; D gene: .; CDR3 protein: CASSRTGGGAQTQYF; CDR3 DNA: TGTGCCAGCAGTCGCACCGGTGGGGGAGCTCAGACCCAGTACTTC
V gene: TRBV11-1; J gene: TRBJ2-7; clone size: once; D gene: TRBD1; CDR3 protein: CASSFGVRFGTGSFEQYF; CDR3 DNA: TGTGCCAGCAGCTTCGGTGTGCGTTTCGGGACAGGTTCATTCGAGCAGTACTTC
V gene: TRBV28; J gene: TRBJ2-1; clone size: once; D gene: TRBD1; CDR3 protein: CASLRDRGYNEQFF; CDR3 DNA: TGTGCCAGCCTCCGGGACAGGGGGTACAATGAGCAGTTCTTC
V gene: TRBV7-8; J gene: TRBJ1-1; clone size: .; D gene: .; CDR3 protein: CASSLGGGSNTEAFF; CDR3 DNA: TGTGCCAGCAGCTTAGGGGGAGGGTCGAACACTGAAGCTTTCTTT
V gene: TRBV18; J gene: TRBJ1-6; clone size: .; D gene: TRBD1; CDR3 protein: CASSPGQGISPLHF; CDR3 DNA: TGTGCCAGCTCGCCGGGACAGGGGATTTCACCCCTCCACTTT
V gene: TRBV6-5; J gene: TRBJ1-6; clone size: .; D gene: TRBD1; CDR3 protein: CASSWGQGSNSPLHF; CDR3 DNA: TGTGCCAGCAGTTGGGGACAGGGGAGTAATTCACCCCTCCACTTT
V gene: TRBV6-6; J gene: TRBJ1-1; clone size: .; D gene: .; CDR3 protein: CASRDLDRSNTEAFF; CDR3 DNA: TGTGCCAGCAGGGACCTGGACAGATCGAACACTGAAGCTTTCTTT
V gene: TRBV5-1; J gene: TRBJ1-5; clone size: .; D gene: .; CDR3 protein: CASSPTGNSNQPQHF; CDR3 DNA: TGCGCCAGCAGCCCGACAGGTAATAGCAATCAGCCCCAGCATTTT
V gene: TRBV6-5; J gene: TRBJ2-6; clone size: few; D gene: .; CDR3 protein: CASSYGNSGANVLTF; CDR3 DNA: TGTGCCAGCAGTTACGGGAACTCTGGGGCCAACGTCCTGACTTTC
V gene: TRBV28; J gene: TRBJ1-1; clone size: .; D gene: .; CDR3 protein: CASSSSGGGSTEAFF; CDR3 DNA: TGTGCCAGCAGTTCCTCCGGGGGCGGGAGCACTGAAGCTTTCTTT
V gene: TRBV6-1; J gene: TRBJ1-4; clone size: once; D gene: .; CDR3 protein: CASSDTRYEKLFF; CDR3 DNA: TGTGCCAGCAGTGATACCCGATATGAAAAACTGTTTTTT
V gene: TRBV15; J gene: TRBJ1-2; clone size: .; D gene: TRBD1; CDR3 protein: CATSVTGTGGAGGYTF; CDR3 DNA: TGTGCCACCAGCGTCACCGGGACAGGGGGCGCGGGGGGCTACACCTTC
V gene: TRBV28; J gene: TRBJ1-5; clone size: .; D gene: .; CDR3 protein: CASTKTQLTQPQHF; CDR3 DNA: TGTGCCAGCACCAAGACCCAACTCACTCAGCCCCAGCATTTT
V gene: TRBV7-9; J gene: TRBJ2-3; clone size: .; D gene: TRBD2; CDR3 protein: CASSSTSGATDTQYF; CDR3 DNA: TGTGCCAGCAGCTCGACTAGCGGGGCCACAGATACGCAGTATTTT
V gene: TRBV15; J gene: TRBJ1-5; clone size: .; D gene: .; CDR3 protein: CATSRAAGTYNQPQHF; CDR3 DNA: TGTGCCACCAGCAGAGCTGCAGGGACCTACAATCAGCCCCAGCATTTT
V gene: TRBV7-9; J gene: TRBJ1-2; clone size: .; D gene: .; CDR3 protein: CASREGGHNYGYTF; CDR3 DNA: TGTGCCAGCAGGGAAGGGGGTCACAACTATGGCTACACCTTC
V gene: TRBV9; J gene: TRBJ1-5; clone size: .; D gene: .; CDR3 protein: CASSAGGDQPQHF; CDR3 DNA: TGTGCCAGCAGCGCGGGGGGGGATCAGCCCCAGCATTTT
V gene: TRBV6-5; J gene: TRBJ1-1; clone size: .; D gene: .; CDR3 protein: CASRRQINTEAFF; CDR3 DNA: TGTGCCAGCAGGAGACAGATTAACACTGAAGCTTTCTTT
V gene: TRBV5-8; J gene: TRBJ1-4; clone size: once; D gene: TRBD1; CDR3 protein: CASSLQGAFYEKLFF; CDR3 DNA: TGTGCCAGCAGCTTACAGGGGGCTTTTTATGAAAAACTGTTTTTT
V gene: TRBV7-9; J gene: TRBJ1-1; clone size: .; D gene: .; CDR3 protein: CASSSTGQNTEAFF; CDR3 DNA: TGTGCCAGCAGCTCGACGGGACAGAACACTGAAGCTTTCTTT
V gene: TRBV2; J gene: TRBJ2-7; clone size: .; D gene: TRBD1; CDR3 protein: CASTLQGFEQYF; CDR3 DNA: TGTGCCAGCACCCTACAGGGGTTCGAGCAGTACTTC
V gene: TRBV5-1; J gene: TRBJ1-1; clone size: .; D gene: .; CDR3 protein: CASSMGDLVGNTEAFF; CDR3 DNA: TGCGCCAGCAGCATGGGGGACCTCGTAGGGAACACTGAAGCTTTCTTT
V gene: TRBV19; J gene: TRBJ1-6; clone size: few; D gene: .; CDR3 protein: CASSMGRDGNSPLHF; CDR3 DNA: TGTGCCAGTAGTATGGGCCGGGACGGCAATTCACCCCTCCACTTT
V gene: TRBV5-6; J gene: TRBJ1-1; clone size: .; D gene: TRBD1; CDR3 protein: CASSLVGQGRTEAFF; CDR3 DNA: TGTGCCAGCAGCTTGGTGGGACAGGGGAGGACTGAAGCTTTCTTT
V gene: TRBV7-9; J gene: TRBJ1-2; clone size: few; D gene: .; CDR3 protein: CASSLGVVNYGYTF; CDR3 DNA: TGTGCCAGCAGCTTAGGGGTGGTAAACTATGGCTACACCTTC
V gene: TRBV10-3; J gene: TRBJ1-5; clone size: .; D gene: .; CDR3 protein: CAISKGGSNQPQHF; CDR3 DNA: TGTGCCATCAGTAAAGGAGGGAGCAATCAGCCCCAGCATTTT
V gene: TRBV18; J gene: TRBJ2-7; clone size: .; D gene: .; CDR3 protein: CASSPGGAPYEQYF; CDR3 DNA: TGTGCCAGCTCACCAGGGGGCGCCCCCTACGAGCAGTACTTC
V gene: TRBV5-6; J gene: TRBJ2-7; clone size: .; D gene: .; CDR3 protein: CASSPVIQEEFPYEQYF; CDR3 DNA: TGTGCCAGCAGCCCGGTCATACAGGAGGAGTTTCCCTACGAGCAGTACTTC
V gene: TRBV18; J gene: TRBJ2-7; clone size: .; D gene: .; CDR3 protein: CASSHQDSSYEQYF; CDR3 DNA: TGTGCCAGCTCACACCAAGACAGTTCCTACGAGCAGTACTTC
V gene: TRBV25-1; J gene: TRBJ1-4; clone size: .; D gene: .; CDR3 protein: CASSFQGGSDRSF; CDR3 DNA: TGTGCCAGCAGTTTTCAGGGCGGTTCGGATCGCTCCTTT
V gene: TRBV19; J gene: TRBJ2-1; clone size: .; D gene: TRBD2; CDR3 protein: CASNPTRLRLAGGRVNEQFF; CDR3 DNA: TGTGCCAGTAACCCCACCAGACTCCGACTAGCGGGGGGTCGTGTCAATGAGCAGTTCTTC
V gene: TRBV15; J gene: TRBJ1-5; clone size: .; D gene: .; CDR3 protein: CATSPPGDQPQHF; CDR3 DNA: TGTGCCACCAGCCCACCCGGAGATCAGCCCCAGCATTTT
V gene: TRBV4-2; J gene: TRBJ2-1; clone size: few; D gene: .; CDR3 protein: CASSQLGRGELKINEQFF; CDR3 DNA: TGTGCCAGCAGCCAGCTAGGCAGGGGAGAACTAAAAATCAATGAGCAGTTCTTC
V gene: TRBV2; J gene: TRBJ1-2; clone size: .; D gene: TRBD1; CDR3 protein: CASSEVGQVNYGYTF; CDR3 DNA: TGTGCCAGCAGTGAAGTGGGACAGGTTAACTATGGCTACACCTTC
V gene: TRBV7-2; J gene: TRBJ2-7; clone size: .; D gene: .; CDR3 protein: CASSPPSGRSSYEQYF; CDR3 DNA: TGTGCCAGCAGCCCCCCGTCGGGACGGTCCTCCTACGAGCAGTACTTC
V gene: TRBV15; J gene: TRBJ2-4; clone size: .; D gene: TRBD1; CDR3 protein: CATSRRDSNIAKNIQYF; CDR3 DNA: TGTGCCACCAGCAGACGGGACAGCAATATAGCCAAAAACATTCAGTACTTC
V gene: TRBV28; J gene: TRBJ1-2; clone size: few; D gene: .; CDR3 protein: CASSLVGAYGYTF; CDR3 DNA: TGTGCCAGCAGTTTGGTAGGGGCCTATGGCTACACCTTC
V gene: TRBV7-9; J gene: TRBJ1-1; clone size: .; D gene: TRBD1; CDR3 protein: CASSLKGTGGGRAFF; CDR3 DNA: TGTGCCAGCAGCTTAAAAGGGACAGGGGGCGGGCGAGCTTTCTTT